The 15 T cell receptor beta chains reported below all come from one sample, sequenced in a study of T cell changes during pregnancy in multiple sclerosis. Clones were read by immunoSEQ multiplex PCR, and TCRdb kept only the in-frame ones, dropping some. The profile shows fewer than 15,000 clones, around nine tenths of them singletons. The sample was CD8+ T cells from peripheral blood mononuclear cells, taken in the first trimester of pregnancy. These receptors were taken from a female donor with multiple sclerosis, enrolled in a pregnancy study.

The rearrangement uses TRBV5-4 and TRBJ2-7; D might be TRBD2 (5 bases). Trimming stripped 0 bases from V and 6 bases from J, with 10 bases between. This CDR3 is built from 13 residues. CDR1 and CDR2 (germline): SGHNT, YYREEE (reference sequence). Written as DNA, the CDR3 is TGTGCCAGCAGCTTGGAGCCGGGGTCCGAGCAGTACTTC. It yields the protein CASSLEPGSEQYF.

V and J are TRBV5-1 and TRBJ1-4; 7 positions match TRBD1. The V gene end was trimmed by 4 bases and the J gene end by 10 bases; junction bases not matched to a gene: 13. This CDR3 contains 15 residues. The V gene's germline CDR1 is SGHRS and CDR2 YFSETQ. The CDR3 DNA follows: TGCGCCAGCAGCAGTCGTGAGGGGGCAATGCGAAAACTGTTTTTT. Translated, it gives CASSSREGAMRKLFF.

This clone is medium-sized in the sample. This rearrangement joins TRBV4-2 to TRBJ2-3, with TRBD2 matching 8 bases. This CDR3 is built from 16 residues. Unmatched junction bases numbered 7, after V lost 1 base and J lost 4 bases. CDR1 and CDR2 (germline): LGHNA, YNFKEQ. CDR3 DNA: TGTGCCAGCAGCCAAGTGGTAGTAGCGGGGTCAGATACGCAGTATTTT. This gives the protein CASSQVVVAGSDTQYF.

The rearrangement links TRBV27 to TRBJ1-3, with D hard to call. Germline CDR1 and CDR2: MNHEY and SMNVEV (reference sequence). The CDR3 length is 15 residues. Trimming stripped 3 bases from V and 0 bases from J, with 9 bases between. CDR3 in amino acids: CASSLTGASGNTIYF. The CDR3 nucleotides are TGTGCCAGCAGTTTGACGGGAGCCTCTGGAAACACCATATATTTT.

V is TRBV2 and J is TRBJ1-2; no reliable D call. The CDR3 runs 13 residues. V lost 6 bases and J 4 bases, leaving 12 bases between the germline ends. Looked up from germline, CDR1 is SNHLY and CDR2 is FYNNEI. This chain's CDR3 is CASRRRLLYGYTF. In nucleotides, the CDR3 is TGTGCCAGCAGGAGACGACTTCTCTATGGCTACACCTTC.

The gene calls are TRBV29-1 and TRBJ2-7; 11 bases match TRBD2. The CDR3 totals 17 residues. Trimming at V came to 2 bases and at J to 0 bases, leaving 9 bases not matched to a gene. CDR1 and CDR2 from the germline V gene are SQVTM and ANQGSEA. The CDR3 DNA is TGCAGCGTTGAAAAGTTAGGTAGCGGGGGGGACTCCTACGAGCAGTACTTC. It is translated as CSVEKLGSGGDSYEQYF.

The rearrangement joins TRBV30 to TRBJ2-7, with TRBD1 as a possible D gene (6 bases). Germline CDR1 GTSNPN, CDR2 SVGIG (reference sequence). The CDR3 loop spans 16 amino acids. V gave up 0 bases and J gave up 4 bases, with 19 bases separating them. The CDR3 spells CAWSVADSPSGYEQYF. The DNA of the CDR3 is TGTGCCTGGAGTGTGGCGGACAGTCCCTCGGGTTACGAGCAGTACTTC.

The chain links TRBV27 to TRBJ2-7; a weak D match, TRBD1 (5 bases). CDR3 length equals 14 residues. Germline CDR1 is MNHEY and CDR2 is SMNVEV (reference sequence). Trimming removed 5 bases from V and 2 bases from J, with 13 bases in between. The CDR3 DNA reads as TGTGCCAGCAGTGCCCTCACAGGAACCTACGAGCAGTACTTC. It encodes CASSALTGTYEQYF.

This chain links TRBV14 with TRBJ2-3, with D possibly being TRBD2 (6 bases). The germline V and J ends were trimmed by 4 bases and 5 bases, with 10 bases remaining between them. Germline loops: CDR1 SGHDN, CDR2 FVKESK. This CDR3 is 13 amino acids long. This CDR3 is CASSLVGGDTQYF. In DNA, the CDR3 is TGTGCCAGCAGCCTTGTGGGGGGAGATACGCAGTATTTT.

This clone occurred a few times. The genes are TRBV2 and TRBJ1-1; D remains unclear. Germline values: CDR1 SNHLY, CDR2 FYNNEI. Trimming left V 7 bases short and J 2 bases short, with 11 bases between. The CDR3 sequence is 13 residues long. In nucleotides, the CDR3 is TGTGCCAGCACCCCTGAGGTTAACACTGAAGCTTTCTTT. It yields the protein CASTPEVNTEAFF. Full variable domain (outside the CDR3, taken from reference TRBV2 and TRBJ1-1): EPEVTQTPSHQVTQMGQEVILRCVPISNHLYFYWYRQILGQKVEFLVSFYNNEISEKSEIFDDQFSVERPDGSNFTLKIRSTKLEDSAMYFCASTPEVNTEAFFGQGTRLTVV.

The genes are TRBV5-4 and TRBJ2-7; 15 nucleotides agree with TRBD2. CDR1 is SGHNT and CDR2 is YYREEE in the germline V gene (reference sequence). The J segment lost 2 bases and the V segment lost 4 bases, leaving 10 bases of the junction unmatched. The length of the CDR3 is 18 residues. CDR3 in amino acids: CASSLGLAGGLDPYEQYF. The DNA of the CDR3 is TGTGCCAGCAGCCTTGGACTAGCGGGGGGGCTTGACCCCTACGAGCAGTACTTC. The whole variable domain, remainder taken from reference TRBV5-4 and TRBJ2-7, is ETGVTQSPTHLIKTRGQQVTLRCSSQSGHNTVSWYQQALGQGPQFIFQYYREEENGRGNFPPRFSGLQFPNYSSELNVNALELDDSALYLCASSLGLAGGLDPYEQYFGPGTRLTVT.

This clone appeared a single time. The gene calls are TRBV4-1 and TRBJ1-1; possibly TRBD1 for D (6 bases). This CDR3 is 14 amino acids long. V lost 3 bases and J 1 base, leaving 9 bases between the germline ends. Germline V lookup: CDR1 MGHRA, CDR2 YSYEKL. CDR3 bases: TGCGCCAGCAGCCAGGACAGATCGAACACTGAAGCTTTCTTT. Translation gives CASSQDRSNTEAFF.

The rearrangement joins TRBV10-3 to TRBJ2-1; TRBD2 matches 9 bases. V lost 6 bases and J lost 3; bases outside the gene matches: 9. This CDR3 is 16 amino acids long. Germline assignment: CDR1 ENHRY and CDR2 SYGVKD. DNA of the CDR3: TGTGCCATCAGCGAATTAGGACTAGCGAACTACAATGAGCAGTTCTTC. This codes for CAISELGLANYNEQFF.

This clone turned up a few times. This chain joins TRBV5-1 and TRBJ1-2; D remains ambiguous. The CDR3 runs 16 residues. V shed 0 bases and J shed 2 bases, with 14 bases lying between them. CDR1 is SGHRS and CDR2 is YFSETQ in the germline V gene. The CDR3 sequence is CASSLEFSGRNYGYTF. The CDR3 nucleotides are TGCGCCAGCAGCTTGGAGTTCAGCGGGAGAAACTATGGCTACACCTTC.

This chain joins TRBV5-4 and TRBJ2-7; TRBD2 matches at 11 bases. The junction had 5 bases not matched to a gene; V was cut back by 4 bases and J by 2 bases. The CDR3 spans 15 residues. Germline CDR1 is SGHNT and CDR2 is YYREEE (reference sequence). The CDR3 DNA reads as TGTGCCAGCAGCCAACTAGCGGGGGAGGCCTACGAGCAGTACTTC. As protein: CASSQLAGEAYEQYF.